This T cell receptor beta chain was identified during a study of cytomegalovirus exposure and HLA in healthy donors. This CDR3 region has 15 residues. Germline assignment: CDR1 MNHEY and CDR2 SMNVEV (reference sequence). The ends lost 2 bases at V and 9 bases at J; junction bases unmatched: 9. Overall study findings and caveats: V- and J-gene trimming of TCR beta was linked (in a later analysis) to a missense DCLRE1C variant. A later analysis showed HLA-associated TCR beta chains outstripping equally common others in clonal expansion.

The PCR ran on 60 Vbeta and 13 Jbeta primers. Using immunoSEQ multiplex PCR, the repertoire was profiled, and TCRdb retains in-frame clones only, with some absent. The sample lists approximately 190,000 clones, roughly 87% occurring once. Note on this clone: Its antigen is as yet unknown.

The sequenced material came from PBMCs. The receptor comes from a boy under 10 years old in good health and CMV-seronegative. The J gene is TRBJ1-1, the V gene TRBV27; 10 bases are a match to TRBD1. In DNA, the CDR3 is TGTGCCAGCAGTTTAGGGTTGGGACAGGGGCTTCAAGCTTTCTTT. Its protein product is CASSLGLGQGLQAFF.